This T cell receptor beta chain was retrieved from a study of T cell responses to AZD1222 COVID-19 vaccine. Study-level results: Clonal diversity was possibly underestimated, and the donors were mostly white British, with more females. Spike-wide vaccine-associated CD4 TCRs dominated at 160-218 and 743-854.

TCRdb's copy holds only in-frame clones and misses some; the assay was immunoSEQ multiplex PCR. Counted here are approximately 130,000 clones, 93% occurring once; the ten biggest clones make up about 1%. V lost 5 bases to trimming and J lost 5 bases; unmatched junction nucleotides: 9. In germline, CDR1 is SGDLS, CDR2 YYNGEE. The CDR3 contains 15 residues. Of note for this clone: Its antigen is not identified.

This chain uses TRBV9 with TRBJ2-2; 7 nucleotides agree with TRBD2. The clonotype was recovered from an adult in good health. The material sequenced was peripheral blood, taken on day 0 of AZD1222 vaccination. CDR3 nucleotide sequence: TGTGCCAGCAGTGCTGCGGGGGTGCCTACCGGGGAGCTGTTTTTT. The encoded protein is CASSAAGVPTGELFF.